This T cell receptor beta chain was recovered during a study of T cell repertoires in cytomegalovirus infection. Study-level points and caveats: The ex vivo response showed dominance by HLA-C-restricted CMV-specific TCR beta clonotypes. The study identified carriers of CMV plus the relevant HLA from cumulative public TCR beta family frequency.

This clonotype came up a few times. Its antigen is currently unknown. TCRdb processed the reads anew with MiXCR; each CDR3 protein has one entry. The data contain fewer than 200,000 distinct CDR3 sequences, roughly 21% of them seen just once; the ten biggest clones take up 25%. With 6 bases removed from V and 4 bases from J, the gap between germline ends came to 15 bases. This CDR3 comprises 14 residues. Germline V gene data show CDR1 as MNHEY and CDR2 as SMNVEV (reference sequence). The chain combines TRBV27 with TRBJ1-2; D gene uncertain. Sequencing used CD8+ T cells from cultured PBMCs, obtained from culture after CMV antigen stimulation. The sequence was obtained from a human donor in good health (CMV status not recorded). Some clones in this sample may be carry-over from other donors' samples. This CDR3 is CASRPGGLSYGYTF. CDR3 DNA sequence: TGTGCCAGCAGGCCGGGTGGACTCTCCTATGGCTACACCTTC.